This T cell receptor (beta chain) stems from a study of CD8+CD57+ T cells in acquired aplastic anemia. Profiling of TCR beta VDJ combinations and CDR3 sequences used genomic DNA as template. One entry per CDR3 protein results from TCRdb running MiXCR on the reads. The table lists roughly 180,000 distinct CDR3 sequences, around 60% of them singletons. This clonotype was recorded a few times. Patients selected for sequencing had displayed CD8+CD57+ cell expansion by flow cytometry. Each patient carried a diagnosis of severe acquired aplastic anemia. V gave up 0 bases and J gave up 2 bases, with 4 bases separating them. This CDR3 region has 13 residues. CDR1 MGHRA and CDR2 YSYEKL come from the germline V gene.

This sequence was found in a human donor with aplastic anemia. The specimen sequenced was sorted CD4+, CD8+, or CD8+CD57+ T cells (not recorded which) from PBMCs. The chain recombines TRBV4-1 with TRBJ1-2; D uncertain. The CDR3 DNA is TGCGCCAGCAGCCAAGAGTCAAACTATGGCTACACCTTC. As protein: CASSQESNYGYTF.